This is a list of T cell receptor beta chains from one sample in a study of regulatory T cells in long-lasting Graves disease. One entry per CDR3 protein, called by TCRdb with MiXCR from the multiplex PCR reads. Counted here are 400,000 to 500,000 distinct CDR3 sequences, under 25% occurring once; the ten biggest clones make up under 15%. The sequences come from peripheral blood mononuclear cells (PBMCs), collected when the disease was refractory, from a patient treated with antithyroid drugs. Source of these receptors: a female donor with Graves disease. Both conserved end residues are part of each CDR3. D genes are given only for firm matches. Not every row has a clone size; where given, it reads once, few, many or a size class.

17	TRBV25-1	NA	TRBD1	TRBJ1-3	CASSAPRDRGPGNTIYF	TGTGCCAGCAGTGCCCCCCGGGACAGGGGGCCTGGAAACACCATATATTTT
13	TRBV7-3	NA	NA	TRBJ2-3	CASSDFATDTQYF	TGTGCCAGCAGCGATTTCGCGACAGATACGCAGTATTTT
13	TRBV12-3/TRBV12-4	many	NA	TRBJ1-1	CASSQNSNTEAFF	TGTGCCAGCAGCCAAAATAGCAACACTGAAGCTTTCTTT
16	TRBV2	many	TRBD1	TRBJ2-2	CASEPLNGQGAGELFF	TGTGCCAGCGAACCACTTAATGGACAGGGAGCCGGGGAGCTGTTTTTT
15	TRBV7-9	NA	TRBD2	TRBJ2-3	CASTQGSGSTDTQYF	TGTGCCAGCACCCAAGGTAGCGGGAGTACAGATACGCAGTATTTT
15	TRBV28	few	NA	TRBJ2-3	CASKGELRLADTQYF	TGTGCCAGCAAGGGTGAACTAAGGCTGGCAGATACGCAGTATTTT
18	TRBV5-1	NA	NA	TRBJ1-1	CASSPGRVPTRSNTEAFF	TGCGCCAGCAGCCCCGGGAGGGTTCCGACCCGATCGAACACTGAAGCTTTCTTT
19	TRBV7-9	few	NA	TRBJ1-5	CASRYHSLGKKGPNQPQHF	TGTGCCAGCAGGTACCACAGTCTGGGAAAGAAGGGGCCAAATCAGCCCCAGCATTTT
15	TRBV6-5	many	NA	TRBJ1-1	CASSYIQDLAGKAFF	TGTGCCAGCAGTTATATACAGGACCTGGCCGGAAAAGCTTTCTTT
16	TRBV5-1	NA	TRBD2	TRBJ2-7	CASSPEASGVRYEQYF	TGCGCCAGCAGCCCTGAGGCTAGCGGGGTTCGTTACGAGCAGTACTTC